This TCR beta chain was found in a study of T-cell reconstitution after alpha-beta-depleted transplantation in children. Preparation of the TCRbeta library was carried out with unique molecular identifiers. MiXCR was run by TCRdb on the PCR reads, yielding one entry per CDR3 protein. The sample shows approximately 44,000 distinct CDR3 sequences, 5.8% of them seen only once. Germline lookup yields CDR1 DFQATT and CDR2 SNEGSKA (reference sequence). Trimming at V came to 1 base and at J to 0 bases, leaving 2 bases not matched to a gene. The CDR3 totals 15 residues. Ten or more counts support this clonotype.

The TCR originated in a female patient aged 2-9 years who had a stem cell transplant for aplastic anemia, so the T cells may come from the graft donor. This sequence joins TRBV20-1 and TRBJ1-3, with 8 bases matching TRBD1. Here the sequenced sample was PBMCs, mostly from graft donor cells, taken 60 days after TCRalphabeta/CD19-depleted stem cell transplant. The CDR3 sequence: CSARGQGNSGNTIYF. The CDR3 DNA sequence: TGCAGTGCTAGAGGACAGGGGAACTCTGGAAACACCATATATTTT.